These 28 T cell receptor beta chains share one sample of origin, sequenced in a study of T cell responses to AZD1222 COVID-19 vaccine. The repertoire was sequenced with immunoSEQ multiplex PCR; TCRdb's copy has only in-frame clones and lacks some. The sample lists around 120,000 clones; 92% were seen once. The sample in question was peripheral blood, obtained on day 0 of AZD1222 vaccination. The receptors here all came from an adult in good health.

The V and J genes are TRBV7-2 and TRBJ2-7; 11 bases are a match to TRBD2. With V trimmed by 6 bases and J by 0 bases, 13 bases remained unmatched. The CDR3 loop spans 18 amino acids. In germline, CDR1 is SGHTA, CDR2 FQGNSA. The CDR3 loop reads CASSRYGTSGRFSYEQYF. In nucleotides, the CDR3 is TGTGCCAGCAGTCGTTATGGGACTAGCGGTAGATTCTCCTACGAGCAGTACTTC.

This chain connects TRBV3-1 (or the pseudogene TRBV3-2) to TRBJ2-7, with D possibly TRBD2 on 5 matching bases. The CDR3 length is 14 residues. Trimming cost V 1 base and J 0 bases, with 7 bases left between them. In germline, CDR1 is LGHDT, CDR2 YNNKEL (reference sequence). CDR3 amino acids: CASSQAGNSYEQYF. The CDR3 DNA is TGTGCCAGCAGCCAAGCGGGGAACTCCTACGAGCAGTACTTC.

The chain is built from TRBV10-1 and TRBJ2-3, with 8 bases lining up with TRBD2. V gave up 3 bases and J gave up 1 base; unmatched junction bases: 3. The CDR3 has 15 amino acids. Germline assignment: CDR1 WNHNN and CDR2 SYGVQD (reference sequence). CDR3 residues: CASSDFSGGTDTQYF. CDR3 DNA sequence: TGCGCCAGCAGTGATTTTAGCGGGGGCACAGATACGCAGTATTTT.

CDR3 region: CASSQDWVNQPQHF. CDR3 bases: TGCGCCAGCAGCCAAGATTGGGTAAATCAGCCCCAGCATTTT. This sequence joins TRBV4-3 and TRBJ1-5; D not certain. The CDR3 loop spans 14 amino acids. V shed 0 bases and J shed 4 bases, with 7 bases lying between them. The germline CDR1 and CDR2 sequences are LGHNA and YSLEER.

The genes are TRBV3-1 (or the pseudogene TRBV3-2) and TRBJ2-7, with 11 nucleotides matching TRBD2. Germline CDR1 is LGHDT and CDR2 is YNNKEL (reference sequence). The J segment lost 2 bases and the V segment lost 4 bases, leaving 4 bases of the junction unmatched. CDR3 length: 15 amino acids. The CDR3 region is CASSPMTSGAYEQYF. The CDR3 coding sequence is TGTGCCAGCAGCCCGATGACTAGCGGGGCCTACGAGCAGTACTTC.

This chain links TRBV7-2 with TRBJ1-5, with TRBD1 as a possible D gene (6 bases). V gave up 5 bases and J gave up 1 base, with 15 bases separating them. The CDR3 loop spans 16 amino acids. CDR1 and CDR2 from the germline V gene are SGHTA and FQGNSA. The CDR3 DNA sequence: TGTGCCAGCAGCCCCAACAGGGCAGCAAGCAATCAGCCCCAGCATTTT. It encodes CASSPNRAASNQPQHF.

This chain links TRBV10-2 with TRBJ1-6; D unclear. CDR1 is WSHSY and CDR2 is SAAADI in the germline V gene. The ends were cut back, 0 bases at V and 15 bases at J, with 18 bases in the middle. The CDR3 is 15 amino acids. DNA of the CDR3: TGCGCCAGCAGTGAGTCGCCAGGTTCCCCACCAGGCCTCCACTTT. Translating it yields CASSESPGSPPGLHF.

This chain joins TRBV4-1 and TRBJ2-3; D unclear. Germline V lookup: CDR1 MGHRA, CDR2 YSYEKL. The CDR3 is 16 amino acids. V dropped 1 base and J dropped 0 bases, with 11 bases sitting between them. The CDR3 protein is CASSQAQYPSTDTQYF. CDR3 DNA sequence: TGCGCCAGCAGCCAAGCCCAATACCCAAGCACAGATACGCAGTATTTT.

The chain has TRBV27 and TRBJ1-4, with unresolved D. V lost 1 base and J 6 bases, leaving 18 bases between the germline ends. The germline V gene encodes CDR1 MNHEY and CDR2 SMNVEV (reference sequence). This CDR3 is built from 17 residues. The CDR3 DNA follows: TGTGCCAGCAGTTTATTTACGGTGGGGAGACTCTATGAAAAACTGTTTTTT. Translating it yields CASSLFTVGRLYEKLFF.

J is TRBJ1-5 and V is TRBV12-5; D may be TRBD1 (6 bases). Between the trimmed V and J ends, which lost 3 bases and 1 base, there was a span of 10 bases. The germline V gene encodes CDR1 LGHNT and CDR2 FRNRAP. There are 15 residues in the CDR3. The CDR3 nucleotides read TGTGCTAGTGGTTTCTCACAGGGCAGCAATCAGCCCCAGCATTTT. It yields the protein CASGFSQGSNQPQHF.

V is TRBV10-2 and J is TRBJ2-3, with D perhaps matching TRBD2 (6 bases). V lost 8 bases to trimming and J lost 6 bases, with 15 bases between them. This CDR3 region has 13 residues. Germline-derived CDR1 and CDR2 are WSHSY and SAAADI. CDR3 nucleotides: TGCGCCAGCTGCGCCGGGACTCGGGATACGCAGTATTTT. Its translation is CASCAGTRDTQYF.

The V and J genes are TRBV2 and TRBJ1-1, with no clear D. Germline V gene sequence: CDR1 SNHLY, CDR2 FYNNEI. This CDR3 is built from 13 residues. V was cut by 1 base and J by 5 bases, with 8 bases left in between. The CDR3 is CASSEGGRTEAFF. Written as DNA, the CDR3 is TGTGCCAGCAGTGAAGGCGGGAGGACTGAAGCTTTCTTT.

V and J are TRBV27 and TRBJ1-6; D gene unclear. This CDR3 has 14 amino acids. Germline V gene sequence: CDR1 MNHEY, CDR2 SMNVEV (reference sequence). V was cut by 3 bases and J by 14 bases, with 17 bases left in between. CDR3: CASSFSGRAAALHF. The CDR3 DNA reads TGTGCCAGCAGTTTCTCAGGACGGGCAGCGGCCCTCCACTTT.

V is TRBV18 and J is TRBJ2-4, with TRBD1 matching 10 bases. Trimming took 3 bases from V and 0 from J; bases not matched to a gene: 2. The CDR3 has 16 residues. CDR1 is KGHSH and CDR2 is LQKENI in the germline V gene. CDR3: CASSPGQGIAKNIQYF. DNA of the CDR3: TGTGCCAGCTCACCGGGACAGGGGATAGCCAAAAACATTCAGTACTTC.

The chain joins TRBV5-4 to TRBJ1-1; D possibly corresponds to TRBD1 (6 bases). This CDR3 spans 12 amino acids. V was cut by 7 bases and J by 2 bases, with 9 bases left in between. The germline CDR1 and CDR2 sequences are SGHNT and YYREEE (reference sequence). This chain's CDR3 is CASRTVNTEAFF. CDR3 DNA: TGTGCCAGCCGGACAGTTAACACTGAAGCTTTCTTT.

The gene calls are TRBV27 and TRBJ2-7; D is unresolved. The CDR3 consists of 13 residues. With 4 bases removed from V and 0 bases from J, the gap between germline ends came to 7 bases. Germline V gene sequence: CDR1 MNHEY, CDR2 SMNVEV (reference sequence). CDR3 sequence reads: CASSSLSSYEQYF. The CDR3 DNA sequence: TGTGCCAGCAGTTCCCTCAGCTCCTACGAGCAGTACTTC.

Remarks on this clone: This CDR3 is also generated by other DNA sequences in the sample. The J gene is TRBJ2-3, the V gene TRBV12-3 or TRBV12-4; D unclear. V dropped 5 bases and J dropped 0 bases, with 6 bases sitting between them. The CDR3 extends over 13 amino acids. The chain's CDR3 is CASSLQSTDTQYF. As DNA, the CDR3 is TGTGCCAGCAGTCTACAGAGCACAGATACGCAGTATTTT.

V is TRBV5-1 and J is TRBJ2-1; 13 nucleotides agree with TRBD2. V dropped 1 base and J dropped 8; count of bases not matched to a gene: 9. The CDR3 is 17 amino acids. Germline V gene lookup returns CDR1 SGHRS and CDR2 YFSETQ. CDR3 in DNA: TGCGCCAGCAGCTTGTTCCTCCGGACTAGCGGGAGCGATGAGCAGTTCTTC. Its translation: CASSLFLRTSGSDEQFF.

The chain carries TRBV6-5 and TRBJ1-2; D gene uncertain. This CDR3 spans 13 amino acids. Trimming took 6 bases from V and 2 from J, leaving 10 bases between them. Germline assignment: CDR1 MNHEY and CDR2 SVGAGI. CDR3 nucleotide sequence: TGTGCCAGCAGCCACGAGGGAAACTATGGCTACACCTTC. Translating gives CASSHEGNYGYTF.

The count of this clone is one. This chain connects TRBV28 to TRBJ1-1; 7 bases fit TRBD1. V lost 6 bases to trimming and J lost 1 base; unmatched junction nucleotides: 11. Germline V gene lookup returns CDR1 MDHEN and CDR2 SYDVKM. The length of the CDR3 is 16 residues. CDR3 sequence: CASSPGQLIGNTEAFF. The CDR3 DNA reads TGTGCCAGCAGCCCGGGACAGTTAATAGGGAACACTGAAGCTTTCTTT.

The rearrangement uses TRBV11-2 and TRBJ2-3; tentative D call: TRBD2 (5 bases). CDR3 length: 18 amino acids. CDR1 and CDR2 (germline): SGHAT, FQNNGV. V lost 4 bases and J 2 bases, leaving 22 bases between the germline ends. The DNA of the CDR3 is TGTGCCAGCAGCTCACAATTTGATATTAGCGAGGCCACAGATACGCAGTATTTT. Its translation: CASSSQFDISEATDTQYF.

This sequence joins TRBV6-2 or TRBV6-3 and TRBJ1-6; 8 nucleotides align to TRBD1. Germline values: CDR1 MNHEY, CDR2 SVGEGT. V lost 2 bases and J lost 9; bases outside the gene matches: 9. The CDR3 sequence is 16 residues long. CDR3 region: CASSYQDRVSSSPLHF. In nucleotides, the CDR3 is TGTGCCAGCAGTTACCAGGACAGGGTGTCATCTTCACCCCTCCACTTT.

The CDR3 DNA is TGTGCCAGCAGCGGACAGGGGAAACTGTTTTTT. It codes for CASSGQGKLFF. The chain uses TRBV12-3 or TRBV12-4 and TRBJ1-4; 9 bases agree with TRBD1. There are 11 residues in the CDR3. V dropped 6 bases and J dropped 11; count of bases not matched to a gene: 1.

The chain uses TRBV19 and TRBJ1-1; D is unclear. CDR1 and CDR2 (germline): LNHDA, SQIVND (reference sequence). CDR3 size: 14 residues. V gave up 3 bases and J gave up 1 base, with 9 bases separating them. The CDR3 reads CASSMPDKNTEAFF. Here the CDR3 DNA reads TGTGCCAGTAGTATGCCCGACAAGAACACTGAAGCTTTCTTT.

The V call is TRBV19, the J call TRBJ1-1; 8 nucleotides line up with TRBD1. Germline V gene lookup returns CDR1 LNHDA and CDR2 SQIVND (reference sequence). The trim removed 5 bases at V and 5 bases at J, leaving 1 base unmatched. The CDR3 has 12 amino acids. The chain's CDR3 is CASSWTGTEAFF. CDR3 in DNA: TGTGCCAGTAGTTGGACAGGGACTGAAGCTTTCTTT.

This chain connects TRBV7-9 to TRBJ2-4; TRBD2 aligns across 14 bases. The CDR3 runs 18 residues. CDR1 and CDR2 from the germline V gene are SEHNR and FQNEAQ (reference sequence). V gave up 5 bases and J gave up 3 bases; unmatched junction bases: 9. The CDR3 sequence: CASSPRLAGGPGKNIQYF. The CDR3 DNA reads as TGTGCCAGCAGCCCGAGACTAGCGGGAGGGCCTGGCAAAAACATTCAGTACTTC.

The chain couples TRBV13 to TRBJ2-5, with TRBD2 identical over 13 bases. The V segment lost 5 bases and the J segment 0 bases; nucleotides outside the gene matches: 3. Looked up from germline, CDR1 is PRHDT and CDR2 is FYEKMQ (reference sequence). This CDR3 is 16 amino acids long. CDR3 bases: TGTGCCAGCAGCCTGACTAGCGGGGGGTACCAAGAGACCCAGTACTTC. Its translation is CASSLTSGGYQETQYF.

The J gene is TRBJ1-4, the V gene TRBV5-4, with TRBD1 identical over 8 bases. V dropped 4 bases and J dropped 1; count of bases not matched to a gene: 12. Germline CDR1 SGHNT, CDR2 YYREEE (reference sequence). The CDR3 spans 18 residues. DNA of the CDR3: TGTGCCAGCAGCCTCCGGACAGGGAGATACGTAACTAATGAAAAACTGTTTTTT. Translation gives CASSLRTGRYVTNEKLFF.